One T cell receptor beta chain is described in this entry. As originally analysed: From reference gene primer amplification, estimates of nucleated cell counts were derived. Sequencing was performed with immunoSEQ multiplex PCR; in TCRdb, only in-frame clones are kept and a portion is missing. The DNA gave D and trimming, while V, J and clone size come from that table. The sample contains roughly 100,000 clones, around 76% of which appear only once. With 4 bases removed from V and 1 base from J, the gap between germline ends came to 12 bases. Germline CDR1 reads SGHRS; CDR2 reads YFSETQ. The CDR3 loop spans 14 amino acids. This entry belongs to a study of blood T cell repertoires in COVID-19. Study-wide context: The study drew acute and convalescent COVID-19 samples from the United States, Italy and Spain. Sources were T cells, B-cell-depleted T cells, or PBMCs; the material itself was cDNA or gDNA.

Sequencing used peripheral blood. This TCR was recovered from a woman in her seventies with acute or convalescent COVID-19. The chain employs TRBV5-1 and TRBJ2-7; D perhaps matches TRBD2 (6 bases). The CDR3 sequence: CASSPGTRSYEQYF. The CDR3 DNA reads as TGCGCCAGCAGCCCAGGGACTCGATCCTACGAGCAGTACTTC.